This T cell receptor beta chain was identified in a study of blood T cells in healthy people across ages. CDR1 is DFQATT, CDR2 SNEGSKA, per germline (reference sequence). The V gene lost 6 bases and the J gene lost 5 bases, with 14 bases spanning the gap. There are 12 residues in the CDR3. The second PCR ran about 6 to 12 cycles with a sample-barcoded 5' primer and J-beta primers. MiXCR, run by TCRdb on the 5' RACE reads, gives a single entry per CDR3 protein. The repertoire holds some 1.5 million distinct CDR3 sequences, with approximately 42% as singletons. They isolated at least 6 million PBMCs from each sample.

This TCR came from a woman aged 18 to 35 in good health. J is TRBJ2-7 and V is TRBV20-1, with TRBD2 as a possible D gene (5 bases). The specimen sequenced was blood. Here the CDR3 reads CSASRGFDEQYF. For the CDR3, the DNA is TGCAGTGCCTCTAGAGGGTTTGACGAGCAGTACTTC.